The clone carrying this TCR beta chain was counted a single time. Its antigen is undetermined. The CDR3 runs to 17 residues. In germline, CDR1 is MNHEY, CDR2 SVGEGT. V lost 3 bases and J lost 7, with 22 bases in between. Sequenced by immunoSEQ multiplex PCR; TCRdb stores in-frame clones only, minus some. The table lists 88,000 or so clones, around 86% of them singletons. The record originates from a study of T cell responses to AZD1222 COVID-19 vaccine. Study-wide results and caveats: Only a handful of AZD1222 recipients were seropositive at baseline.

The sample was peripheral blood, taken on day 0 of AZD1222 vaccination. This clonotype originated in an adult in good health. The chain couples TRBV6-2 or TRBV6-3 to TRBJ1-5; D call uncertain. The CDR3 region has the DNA TGTGCCAGCAGTTATGGGCGTATAGTAGTCTCGGTGCAGCCCCAGCATTTT. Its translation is CASSYGRIVVSVQPQHF.